The clone carrying this TCR beta chain appeared once. What it binds is unknown. Trimming left V 5 bases short and J 5 bases short, with 7 bases between. The CDR3 consists of 11 residues. Germline V gene lookup returns CDR1 MNHNS and CDR2 SASEGT. At the survey level, the v3.0 immunoSEQ assay was run. A per-sample goal of about 35,000-50,000 T-cell genomes was targeted by sequencing. The table came from immunoSEQ multiplex PCR; TCRdb's copy has only in-frame clones and leaves some out. The data show about 30,000 clones, roughly 81% seen once. The sample is drawn from a study of long-term antiretroviral therapy in people with HIV. Regarding the study as a whole: ART-treated samples gained diversity yet remained below transplant donor controls. Blood in the study was drawn between the mid-2000s and the late 2010s, possibly under older ART regimens, which may be less effective than current ones.

The specimen was unsorted PBMCs, collected approximately 2.9 years before starting antiretroviral therapy. This TCR derives from a woman aged 25 to 45 with HIV. The rearrangement uses TRBV6-1 and TRBJ2-7; D is uncertain. The CDR3 region is CASSYIDEQYV. CDR3 in DNA: TGTGCCAGCAGTTATATAGACGAGCAGTACGTC.